This T cell receptor beta chain is from a study of T cells after yellow fever vaccination. In germline, CDR1 is MNHEY, CDR2 SMNVEV (reference sequence). The CDR3 has 15 residues. V dropped 4 bases and J dropped 8 bases, with 18 bases sitting between them. This clonotype was recorded at least ten times. What it binds is unknown. TCRdb recomputed calls from the 5' RACE reads with MiXCR, one row per CDR3 protein. The sample shows about 360,000 distinct CDR3 sequences, 6% to 8% of them seen only once. Regarding the study as a whole: The appearance of a small share of clonotypes in both CD4 and CD8 compartments was observed. Reappearance after the booster was observed for most primary-vaccination clones (about 96% CD4, over 75% CD8). FACS-sorted repertoires could contain abundant clonotypes contaminating from the bulk population.

The receptor was derived from a man between 25 and 39 years old who received the YFV17D yellow fever vaccine. V is TRBV27 and J is TRBJ2-1; D may be TRBD2 (6 bases). The sample consisted of PBMCs, taken 5 days after the yellow fever booster vaccination. The CDR3 sequence is CASSSTSNIRDEQFF. DNA for the CDR3: TGTGCCAGCAGTTCTACTAGCAACATAAGAGATGAGCAGTTCTTC.